Listed below are T cell receptor beta chains from one sample, sequenced in a study of T-cell reconstitution after alpha-beta-depleted transplantation in children. One entry per CDR3 protein, called by TCRdb with MiXCR from the PCR reads. The repertoire consists of more than 300,000 distinct CDR3 sequences, with about 17% occurring once and the leading ten covering roughly 41%. Sequenced here: PBMCs, mostly from graft donor cells, sampled 360 days after TCRalphabeta/CD19-depleted stem cell transplant. These receptor sequences come from a male patient aged 2 to 10 who had a stem cell transplant for acute lymphoblastic leukemia, so the T cells may come from the graft donor. CDR3s include the opening cysteine and the closing phenylalanine or tryptophan. The D gene is left open where the match is weak. Size tells how often a clone was seen (once, few, many) or the class of an expanded clone, and some rows leave it out.

size	D	V	J	CDR3	DNA
many	NA	TRBV24-1	TRBJ2-2	CATSDPRTASNTGELFF	TGTGCCACCAGTGATCCCCGGACCGCCTCGAACACCGGGGAGCTGTTTTTT
many	TRBD2	TRBV10-3	TRBJ2-3	CAISESTAGFFTDTQYF	TGTGCCATCAGTGAGTCAACAGCGGGATTTTTCACAGATACGCAGTATTTT
NA	NA	TRBV5-6	TRBJ1-2	CASELGGAGYYGYTF	TGTGCCTCAGAGCTGGGAGGAGCGGGCTACTATGGCTACACCTTC
many	NA	TRBV20-1	TRBJ2-6	CSARAPPSGVSGANVLTF	TGCAGTGCTAGAGCTCCTCCTTCAGGGGTCTCTGGGGCCAACGTCCTGACTTTC
many	NA	TRBV25-1	TRBJ2-7	CASSAVYEQYF	TGTGCCAGCAGTGCCGTCTACGAGCAGTACTTC
NA	TRBD2	TRBV9	TRBJ2-3	CASSVDPSGRVADTQYF	TGTGCCAGCAGCGTAGATCCTAGCGGGAGGGTGGCAGATACGCAGTATTTT
many	NA	TRBV7-3	TRBJ1-5	CASKGGEQPQHF	TGTGCCAGCAAAGGTGGGGAACAGCCCCAGCATTTT
NA	TRBD1	TRBV5-1	TRBJ1-1	CASSMDRVNTEAFF	TGCGCCAGCAGCATGGACAGGGTGAACACTGAAGCTTTCTTT
NA	TRBD2	TRBV28	TRBJ2-1	CASSPIAGESYNEQFF	TGTGCCAGCAGTCCCATAGCGGGAGAGTCCTACAATGAGCAGTTCTTC
few	TRBD1	TRBV24-1	TRBJ2-3	CATSDPGDTGADTQYF	TGTGCCACCAGTGACCCTGGGGATACAGGGGCAGATACGCAGTATTTT
NA	NA	TRBV28	TRBJ2-1	CASSLWTLGYNEQFF	TGTGCCAGCAGTTTATGGACTCTAGGATACAATGAGCAGTTCTTC
NA	NA	TRBV7-8	TRBJ2-7	CASSLPSPYEQYF	TGTGCCAGCAGCTTACCTAGCCCCTACGAGCAGTACTTC
NA	TRBD1	TRBV12-3/TRBV12-4	TRBJ2-2	CASRETGFFLFPGELFF	TGTGCCAGCAGGGAGACAGGGTTTTTTCTTTTTCCCGGGGAGCTGTTTTTT
few	TRBD1	TRBV20-1	TRBJ2-5	CSARGTGVETQYF	TGCAGTGCTAGGGGGACAGGGGTTGAGACCCAGTACTTC
few	TRBD2	TRBV12-3/TRBV12-4	TRBJ2-7	CASSQGLAGEVGYEQYF	TGTGCCAGCAGTCAGGGACTAGCGGGAGAGGTTGGCTACGAGCAGTACTTC
NA	NA	TRBV20-1	TRBJ2-4	CSARKQLAKNIQYF	TGCAGTGCTAGAAAACAGCTAGCCAAAAACATTCAGTACTTC
few	NA	TRBV12-3/TRBV12-4	TRBJ2-3	CASSLRAWVTDTQYF	TGTGCCAGCAGTTTAAGAGCGTGGGTCACAGATACGCAGTATTTT
NA	NA	TRBV28	TRBJ1-2	CASSHRTFGYTF	TGTGCCAGCAGCCATCGGACCTTTGGCTACACCTTC
few	NA	TRBV5-1	TRBJ1-1	CASSLDRASEAFF	TGCGCCAGCAGCTTGGACAGGGCCTCTGAAGCTTTCTTT
few	TRBD2	TRBV29-1	TRBJ2-5	CSTRTSGLQETQYF	TGCAGCACCCGGACTAGCGGGCTCCAAGAGACCCAGTACTTC
NA	NA	TRBV9	TRBJ1-1	CASSVGAGRLDTEAFF	TGTGCCAGCAGCGTAGGGGCAGGGCGATTGGACACTGAAGCTTTCTTT
few	NA	TRBV28	TRBJ1-4	CASSSSFWGRNEKLFF	TGTGCCAGCAGTTCTTCATTCTGGGGACGTAATGAAAAACTGTTTTTT
NA	NA	TRBV12-3/TRBV12-4	TRBJ2-5	CASSLSERAPWGETQYF	TGTGCCAGCAGTTTGAGTGAGCGGGCTCCCTGGGGGGAGACCCAGTACTTC
NA	NA	TRBV4-1	TRBJ2-7	CASSQAPGKTYEQYF	TGCGCCAGCAGCCAAGCCCCAGGGAAGACCTACGAGCAGTACTTC
few	NA	TRBV4-3	TRBJ1-1	CASSQYHRVPPEAFF	TGCGCCAGCAGCCAGTATCACAGGGTTCCCCCTGAAGCTTTCTTT
NA	TRBD2	TRBV7-9	TRBJ2-1	CASTPSGREFEQFF	TGTGCCAGCACCCCCAGCGGGAGGGAATTTGAGCAGTTCTTC